This entry concerns a single TCR beta chain. Its antigen is as yet unknown. The junction departs from germline at one end; a sequencing error may be responsible. CDR1 MGHRA and CDR2 YSYEKL come from the germline V gene. The CDR3 covers 15 residues. The data were obtained in a study of shared clonotypes between healthy human individuals. Genomic DNA of unsorted samples came from roughly 90 million PBMCs. This was a deep-level run. Unsorted PBMC replicate PCRs drew on roughly 280 ng DNA, representing approximately 30,000 T cell genomes. Sequenced by immunoSEQ multiplex PCR; TCRdb stores in-frame clones only, minus some. Among about 460,000 clones listed, roughly four fifths were seen once. Notes on the study in general: Clonotype sharing among donors, it was expected, would be affected by sequencing depth.

Sequenced input: PBMCs. The chain has TRBV4-1 and TRBJ2-2; 13 bases agree with TRBD2. The receptor's source is a woman in her forties in good health. Some clones in this sample may be carry-over from other donors' samples. CDR3 sequence (DNA): TGCGCCAGCACCCAACTAGCGGGAGGGGTCGGGGAGCTGTTTTTT. It codes for CASTQLAGGVGELFF.